This T cell receptor beta chain was observed in a study of response to subunit inactivated influenza vaccine. Broader study findings: Each seasonal influenza vaccination, the authors suggested, recruits few new T cells.

Germline CDR1 is DFQATT and CDR2 is SNEGSKA (reference sequence). This CDR3 contains 14 residues. The junction had 8 bases not matched to a gene; V was cut back by 2 bases and J by 9 bases. Comments on this clonotype: Antigen specificity is unknown.

One entry per CDR3 protein results from TCRdb running MiXCR on the RT-PCR reads. The top ten clones hold 5.5% to 7% of a sample with roughly 700,000 distinct CDR3 sequences, roughly 13% of them seen once. The V gene is TRBV20-1, the J gene TRBJ2-2; 8 positions agree with TRBD1. The receptor's source is a man aged 50 or older who received an inactivated influenza vaccine. The sample here was PBMCs from blood, taken roughly 15 days before vaccination. DNA for the CDR3: TGCAGTGCTAGATTGGACAGGGCGCCCCGGGAGCTGTTTTTT. It specifies CSARLDRAPRELFF.